This T cell receptor beta chain was retrieved from a study of beta chain features in type 1 diabetes. Looking at the study overall: There was similarity between patients and healthy donors in age, gender and cell yields. Study-wide results and limits: Possibly, sequencing cDNA over-represented cells that had high TCR expression levels. Type 1 diabetes patients had TCRB CDR3s that were shorter (moderately but significantly so) in all four CD4+ subsets. VDJ junctions in type 1 diabetes patients carried more deletions and fewer insertions.

Concerning this clone itself: Its target is not known.

Isolated RNA was reverse transcribed in full, so expressed TCRB transcripts were sequenced. TCRdb's copy holds only in-frame clones and misses some; the assay was immunoSEQ multiplex PCR. The table records approximately 15,000 clones, roughly 69% of them present only once. Deletions cut 5 bases from V and 0 bases from J, with 15 bases between. Germline V gene sequence: CDR1 SGHTA, CDR2 FQGNSA. This CDR3 contains 16 residues. The receptor was derived from a man aged 30 to 39 with type 1 diabetes. The material sequenced was Tregs from blood. The gene calls are TRBV7-2 and TRBJ2-3; possibly TRBD1 for D (5 bases). CDR3 DNA sequence: TGTGCCAGCAGCCAACAGGTTACACTAAGCACAGATACGCAGTATTTT. The encoded protein is CASSQQVTLSTDTQYF. Based on the CDR3 plus reference TRBV7-2 and TRBJ2-3, the full variable domain is GAGVSQSPSNKVTEKGKDVELRCDPISGHTALYWYRQSLGQGLEFLIYFQGNSAPDKSGLPSDRFSAERTGGSVSTLTIQRTQQEDSAVYLCASSQQVTLSTDTQYFGPGTRLTVL.